This passage covers 15 T cell receptor beta chains from one sample sequenced in a study of OX40 agonist ivuxolimab in advanced cancers. The library was produced with the immunoSEQ multiplex PCR assay. In its TCRdb copy, this immuneACCESS table keeps in-frame sequences only and misses some clones. Where compared with another copy, unresolved V genes explain less than half of these, and the others have no known cause. This sample is represented by fewer than 75,000 clones; about 87% of them were singletons. The ten biggest clones cover 0.67% of the sample. Material: CD4+ or CD8+ T cells sorted from blood, obtained in a trial of the OX40 agonist ivuxolimab. The source of these receptors is an adult with an advanced solid tumor such as melanoma, head and neck, liver or kidney cancer.

The chain employs TRBV29-1 and TRBJ2-1; the D is unclear. The V gene's germline CDR1 is SQVTM and CDR2 ANQGSEA. The CDR3 runs 15 residues. Trimming took 5 bases from V and 8 from J, leaving 22 bases between them. CDR3 residues: CSVLDGLQRLYEQFF. The CDR3 nucleotides read TGCAGCGTTTTGGACGGGTTACAAAGATTGTATGAGCAGTTCTTC.

The CDR3 protein is CASSLSSGGPYEQYF. Written as DNA, the CDR3 is TGTGCCAGCAGCCTTTCTAGCGGGGGACCCTACGAGCAGTACTTC. The chain links TRBV7-6 to TRBJ2-7, with 10 bases matching TRBD2. In germline, CDR1 is SGHVS, CDR2 FNYEAQ. The CDR3 extends over 15 amino acids. The junction had 6 bases not matched to a gene; V was cut back by 5 bases and J by 2 bases.

The chain links TRBV7-2 to TRBJ2-7; 7 nucleotides line up with TRBD1. The CDR3 contains 14 residues. Germline values: CDR1 SGHTA, CDR2 FQGNSA. After removal of 5 bases from V and 0 bases from J, the junction contained 4 bases not matched to a gene. The CDR3 nucleotides read TGTGCCAGCAGCGCACGACAGGGCTCCTACGAGCAGTACTTC. As protein: CASSARQGSYEQYF.

The gene calls are TRBV28 and TRBJ2-7; the D gene is possibly TRBD2 (5 bases). This CDR3 comprises 16 residues. Trimming pared 4 bases from V and 3 bases from J, leaving 19 bases between. CDR1 MDHEN and CDR2 SYDVKM come from the germline V gene. In nucleotides, the CDR3 is TGTGCCAGCAGTTCCAGCGGATTCAATATACTCTACGAGCAGTACTTC. Protein: CASSSSGFNILYEQYF. The variable domain in full, with the rest retrieved from reference TRBV28 and TRBJ2-7, is DVKVTQSSRYLVKRTGEKVFLECVQDMDHENMFWYRQDPGLGLRLIYFSYDVKMKEKGDIPEGYSVSREKKERFSLILESASTNQTSMYLCASSSSGFNILYEQYFGPGTRLTVT.

The rearrangement uses TRBV29-1 and TRBJ2-7; D gene ambiguous. The V end was cut by 4 bases, the J end by 3 bases, with 7 bases between. CDR1 is SQVTM, CDR2 ANQGSEA, per germline. This CDR3 is built from 11 residues. CDR3 in amino acids: CSVAESYEQYF. For the CDR3, the DNA is TGCAGCGTTGCTGAGAGCTACGAGCAGTACTTC.

CDR3 sequence: CSVDPGNTGELFF. The CDR3 nucleotides are TGCAGCGTTGACCCGGGGAACACCGGGGAGCTGTTTTTT. The chain couples TRBV29-1 to TRBJ2-2; no clear D gene. In germline, CDR1 is SQVTM, CDR2 ANQGSEA. V shed 3 bases and J shed 1 base, with 6 bases lying between them. CDR3 length: 13 amino acids.

V is TRBV19 and J is TRBJ2-7; TRBD1 matches at 8 bases. The length of the CDR3 is 16 residues. The V segment lost 5 bases and the J segment 2 bases; nucleotides outside the gene matches: 11. Germline lookup yields CDR1 LNHDA and CDR2 SQIVND (reference sequence). The CDR3: CASSAQGTGLTYEQYF. The CDR3 DNA reads TGTGCCAGTAGTGCCCAAGGGACAGGTTTAACCTACGAGCAGTACTTC.

The V gene is TRBV6-5, the J gene TRBJ2-1; D possibly corresponds to TRBD1 (5 bases). CDR1 and CDR2 from the germline V gene are MNHEY and SVGAGI. V shed 3 bases and J shed 0 bases, with 9 bases lying between them. The CDR3 sequence is 15 residues long. The CDR3 sequence: CASSYGAVSYNEQFF. In nucleotides, the CDR3 is TGTGCCAGCAGTTATGGGGCAGTCTCCTACAATGAGCAGTTCTTC.

V is TRBV20-1 and J is TRBJ1-2; no clear D. The CDR3 covers 8 residues. Germline V gene lookup returns CDR1 DFQATT and CDR2 SNEGSKA (reference sequence). The CDR3 spells CSDDRYTF. Here the CDR3 DNA reads TGCAGCGACGATCGCTACACCTTC.

The chain links TRBV12-5 to TRBJ1-5, with TRBD1 matching 7 bases. Germline trimming cut 2 bases from V and 11 bases from J; bases unmatched to any gene: 21. Germline CDR1 is LGHNT and CDR2 is FRNRAP. The CDR3 is made up of 18 amino acids. The CDR3 DNA reads as TGTGCTAGTGGTTTGTCCTACCCTGGGGAGGGACAGATATTTACCCAGCATTTT. This encodes CASGLSYPGEGQIFTQHF.

The genes are TRBV11-2 and TRBJ2-5, with D unclear. The V end was cut by 0 bases, the J end by 5 bases, with 7 bases between. The CDR3 totals 13 residues. Germline-derived CDR1 and CDR2 are SGHAT and FQNNGV. CDR3 sequence: CASSLEHVETQYF. CDR3 DNA: TGTGCCAGCAGCTTAGAACATGTGGAGACCCAGTACTTC.

This chain joins TRBV10-3 and TRBJ2-1, with D maybe TRBD1 (5 bases). The germline gives CDR1 ENHRY, CDR2 SYGVKD. Trimming took 5 bases from V and 8 from J, leaving 10 bases between them. This CDR3 has 12 amino acids. CDR3 amino acids: CAISFDSYEQFF. Written as DNA, the CDR3 is TGTGCCATCAGTTTCGACAGCTATGAGCAGTTCTTC.

The rearrangement links TRBV6-1 to TRBJ2-7; no firm D call. CDR3 size: 12 residues. Germline V gene data show CDR1 as MNHNS and CDR2 as SASEGT. The V end lost 5 bases, the J end lost 5 bases, and 10 bases lay between the germline ends. CDR3 amino acids: CASSSVSNEQYF. The CDR3 DNA reads TGTGCCAGCAGTTCTGTCTCGAACGAGCAGTACTTC.

This chain uses TRBV7-2 with TRBJ2-2; TRBD2 agrees at 7 bases. J was trimmed by 6 bases and V by 5 bases; bases with no gene match: 6. This CDR3 is 14 amino acids long. Germline loops: CDR1 SGHTA, CDR2 FQGNSA. For the CDR3, the DNA is TGTGCCAGCAGCCCACTAGCGTACTCCGGGGAGCTGTTTTTT. It yields the protein CASSPLAYSGELFF.

V gene TRBV7-2 combines with J gene TRBJ2-2; 9 positions match TRBD2. The J segment lost 7 bases and the V segment lost 5 bases, leaving 14 bases of the junction unmatched. Germline assignment: CDR1 SGHTA and CDR2 FQGNSA. The CDR3 spans 17 residues. CDR3 nucleotides: TGTGCCAGCAGCCTAGGTTATGGCGGGAGGGCCGTCGGGGAGCTGTTTTTT. Translation: CASSLGYGGRAVGELFF.